Listed below are T cell receptor beta chains from one sample, sequenced in a study of T cells in Graves' hyperthyroidism and ophthalmopathy. TCRdb re-called the multiplex PCR reads with MiXCR, one entry per CDR3 protein. The table has fewer than 400,000 distinct CDR3 sequences, less than 20% seen once. Sequencing was performed on blood. These receptor sequences come from a woman in her late teens or twenties with Graves' hyperthyroidism that later progressed to Graves' ophthalmopathy. Both conserved end residues are part of each CDR3. The D gene is left open where the match is weak. Clone size is given for some rows only: seen once, a few or many times, or a class if the clone is expanded.

J gene: TRBJ1-1; V gene: TRBV6-2/TRBV6-3; D gene: -; clone size: many; CDR3 protein: CASSAHRASNTEAFF; CDR3 DNA: TGTGCCAGCAGTGCCCACAGGGCTTCGAACACTGAAGCTTTCTTT
J gene: TRBJ2-7; V gene: TRBV11-2; D gene: TRBD1; clone size: many; CDR3 protein: CASSLGSSGQGYEQYF; CDR3 DNA: TGTGCCAGCAGCTTAGGGTCCTCAGGACAGGGCTACGAGCAGTACTTC
J gene: TRBJ1-3; V gene: TRBV28; D gene: -; clone size: many; CDR3 protein: CASSLSGSGNTIYF; CDR3 DNA: TGTGCCAGCAGTTTATCGGGATCTGGAAACACCATATATTTT
J gene: TRBJ1-5; V gene: TRBV20-1; D gene: -; clone size: -; CDR3 protein: CSARRNVRQSNQPQHF; CDR3 DNA: TGCAGTGCTAGGCGCAACGTTAGACAGAGCAATCAGCCCCAGCATTTT
J gene: TRBJ1-2; V gene: TRBV2; D gene: -; clone size: -; CDR3 protein: CASGFDLWGYTF; CDR3 DNA: TGTGCCAGCGGATTTGACTTGTGGGGCTACACCTTC
J gene: TRBJ2-3; V gene: TRBV20-1; D gene: TRBD2; clone size: -; CDR3 protein: CSASLAGADTQYF; CDR3 DNA: TGCAGTGCTAGTCTAGCGGGTGCAGATACGCAGTATTTT
J gene: TRBJ2-1; V gene: TRBV28; D gene: -; clone size: many; CDR3 protein: CASIGSREQFF; CDR3 DNA: TGTGCCAGCATAGGGAGCAGGGAGCAGTTCTTC
J gene: TRBJ2-7; V gene: TRBV15; D gene: -; clone size: -; CDR3 protein: CATSRDRRTSYEQYF; CDR3 DNA: TGTGCCACCAGCAGAGATCGTCGCACCTCCTACGAGCAGTACTTC
J gene: TRBJ1-3; V gene: TRBV7-9; D gene: -; clone size: many; CDR3 protein: CASSPQGSGNTIYF; CDR3 DNA: TGTGCCAGCAGCCCACAGGGCTCTGGAAACACCATATATTTT
J gene: TRBJ2-2; V gene: TRBV20-1; D gene: -; clone size: many; CDR3 protein: CSAQSLAQNTGELFF; CDR3 DNA: TGCAGTGCCCAGTCGCTAGCGCAGAACACCGGGGAGCTGTTTTTT
J gene: TRBJ1-2; V gene: TRBV5-5; D gene: -; clone size: few; CDR3 protein: CASSLDPAPGSGYTF; CDR3 DNA: TGTGCCAGCAGCTTGGATCCCGCCCCGGGCTCTGGCTACACCTTC
J gene: TRBJ2-4; V gene: TRBV20-1; D gene: -; clone size: -; CDR3 protein: CSAPQLGPTAKNIQYF; CDR3 DNA: TGCAGTGCCCCGCAGCTCGGGCCTACAGCCAAAAACATTCAGTACTTC
J gene: TRBJ2-6; V gene: TRBV7-9; D gene: -; clone size: -; CDR3 protein: CASSLGLRPISSGANVLTF; CDR3 DNA: TGTGCCAGCAGCTTAGGACTGAGACCTATTAGCTCTGGGGCCAACGTCCTGACTTTC
J gene: TRBJ2-2; V gene: TRBV6-1; D gene: TRBD2; clone size: few; CDR3 protein: CASTKRGGGLAGDTGELFF; CDR3 DNA: TGTGCCAGCACTAAACGAGGGGGGGGACTAGCGGGGGACACCGGGGAGCTGTTTTTT
J gene: TRBJ1-1; V gene: TRBV7-9; D gene: -; clone size: many; CDR3 protein: CASSLVGSDTEAFF; CDR3 DNA: TGTGCCAGCAGCTTAGTAGGGAGTGACACTGAAGCTTTCTTT
J gene: TRBJ2-7; V gene: TRBV5-5; D gene: -; clone size: few; CDR3 protein: CASSFPWLPDGHEQYF; CDR3 DNA: TGTGCCAGCAGCTTTCCGTGGCTCCCTGATGGCCACGAGCAGTACTTC